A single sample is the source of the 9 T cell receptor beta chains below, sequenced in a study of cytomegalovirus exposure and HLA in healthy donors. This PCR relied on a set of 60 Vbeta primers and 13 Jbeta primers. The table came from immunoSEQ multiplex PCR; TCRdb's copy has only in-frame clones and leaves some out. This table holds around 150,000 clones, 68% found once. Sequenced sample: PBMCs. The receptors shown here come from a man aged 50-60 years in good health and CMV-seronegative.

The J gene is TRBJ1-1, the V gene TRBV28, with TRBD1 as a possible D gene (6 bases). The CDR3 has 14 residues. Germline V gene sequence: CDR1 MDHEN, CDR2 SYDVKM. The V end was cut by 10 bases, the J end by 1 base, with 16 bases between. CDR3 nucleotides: TGTGCCATCGCCTTGACCAGGGGGAACACTGAAGCTTTCTTT. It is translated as CAIALTRGNTEAFF.

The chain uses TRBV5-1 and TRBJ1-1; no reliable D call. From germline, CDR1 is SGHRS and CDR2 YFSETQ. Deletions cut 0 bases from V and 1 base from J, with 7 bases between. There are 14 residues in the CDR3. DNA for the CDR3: TGCGCCAGCAGCTTGGATACGGGGAACACTGAAGCTTTCTTT. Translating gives CASSLDTGNTEAFF.

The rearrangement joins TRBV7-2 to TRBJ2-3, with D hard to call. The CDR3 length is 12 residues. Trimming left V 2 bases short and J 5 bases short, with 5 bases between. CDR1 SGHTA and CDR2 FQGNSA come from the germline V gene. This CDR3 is CASSLSGDTQYF. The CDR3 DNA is TGTGCCAGCAGCTTATCCGGAGATACGCAGTATTTT. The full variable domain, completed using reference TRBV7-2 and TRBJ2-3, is GAGVSQSPSNKVTEKGKDVELRCDPISGHTALYWYRQSLGQGLEFLIYFQGNSAPDKSGLPSDRFSAERTGGSVSTLTIQRTQQEDSAVYLCASSLSGDTQYFGPGTRLTVL.

CDR3 DNA sequence: TGTGCCAGCAGCTTTTTGGGGGGGCCCTACAATGAGCAGTTCTTC. Translating it yields CASSFLGGPYNEQFF. The rearrangement links TRBV5-4 to TRBJ2-1; D may be TRBD2 (7 bases). Trimming stripped 2 bases from V and 2 bases from J, with 11 bases between. CDR3 length: 15 amino acids. CDR1 and CDR2 (germline): SGHNT, YYREEE (reference sequence).

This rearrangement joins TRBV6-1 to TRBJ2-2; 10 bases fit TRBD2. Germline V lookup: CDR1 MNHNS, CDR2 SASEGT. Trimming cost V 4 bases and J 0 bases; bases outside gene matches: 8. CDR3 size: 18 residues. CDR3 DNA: TGTGCCAGCAGTGGGCGGGTAGCGGGGGGCCCGAACACCGGGGAGCTGTTTTTT. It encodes CASSGRVAGGPNTGELFF.

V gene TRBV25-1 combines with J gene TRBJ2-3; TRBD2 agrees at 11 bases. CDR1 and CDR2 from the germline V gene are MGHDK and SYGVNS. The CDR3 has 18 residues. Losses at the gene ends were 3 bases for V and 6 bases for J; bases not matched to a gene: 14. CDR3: CASSDWGDSGGAGDTQYF. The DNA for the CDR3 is TGTGCCAGCAGTGATTGGGGCGATAGCGGGGGGGCCGGGGATACGCAGTATTTT.

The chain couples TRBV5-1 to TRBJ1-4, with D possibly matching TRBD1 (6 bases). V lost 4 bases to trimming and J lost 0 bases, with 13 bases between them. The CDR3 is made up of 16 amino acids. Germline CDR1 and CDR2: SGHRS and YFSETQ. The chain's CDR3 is CASSPQGSATNEKLFF. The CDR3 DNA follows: TGCGCCAGCAGCCCCCAGGGGAGTGCAACTAATGAAAAACTGTTTTTT.

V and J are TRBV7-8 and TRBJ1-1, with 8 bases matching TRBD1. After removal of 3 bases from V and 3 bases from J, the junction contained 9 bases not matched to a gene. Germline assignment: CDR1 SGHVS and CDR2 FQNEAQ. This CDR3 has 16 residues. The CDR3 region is CASSFVSGGRYTEAFF. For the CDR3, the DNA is TGTGCCAGCAGCTTCGTTTCAGGGGGCCGTTACACTGAAGCTTTCTTT. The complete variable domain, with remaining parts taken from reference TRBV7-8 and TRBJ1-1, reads GAGVSQSPRYKVAKRGQDVALRCDPISGHVSLFWYQQALGQGPEFLTYFQNEAQLDKSGLPSDRFFAERPEGSVSTLKIQRTQQEDSAVYLCASSFVSGGRYTEAFFGQGTRLTVV.

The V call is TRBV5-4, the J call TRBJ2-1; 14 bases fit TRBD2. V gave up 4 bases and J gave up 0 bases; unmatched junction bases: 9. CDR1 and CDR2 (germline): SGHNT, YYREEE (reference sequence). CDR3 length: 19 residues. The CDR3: CASSGRTSGGNSSYNEQFF. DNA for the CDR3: TGTGCCAGCAGCGGAAGGACTAGCGGGGGGAATAGCTCCTACAATGAGCAGTTCTTC.